This T cell receptor beta chain was documented in a study of T-cell reconstitution after alpha-beta-depleted transplantation in children. Unique molecular identifiers were built into the TCRbeta library. TCRdb re-called the PCR reads through MiXCR, storing one row per CDR3 protein. The sample lists approximately 200,000 distinct CDR3 sequences, approximately 14% occurring once. This clonotype appeared many times. V lost 0 bases and J lost 1, with 7 bases in between. CDR1 SGHRS and CDR2 YFSETQ come from the germline V gene. This CDR3 is 14 amino acids long. The sequencing here drew on PBMCs from the stem cell graft donor, taken from the stem cell graft. The sequence was obtained from a human donor who donated a stem cell graft to a child with acute lymphoblastic leukemia. V usage is TRBV5-1 and J usage is TRBJ1-1; D remains unclear. CDR3 sequence reads: CASSLEGPNTEAFF. The CDR3 nucleotides read TGCGCCAGCAGCTTGGAGGGTCCGAACACTGAAGCTTTCTTT.